Given below is one T cell receptor (beta chain) in context. One end of the junction is discordant with germline, which a read error may explain. This sample is drawn from a study of blood T cells in healthy people across ages. The CDR3 length is 12 residues. Germline lookup yields CDR1 MNHEY and CDR2 SVGAGI. A second PCR of 7 to 11 cycles used a sample-barcoded 5' primer and a J-beta primer mix. TCRdb ran MiXCR on the 5' RACE reads and lists one entry per CDR3 protein. The sample includes hundreds of thousands of distinct CDR3 sequences, roughly 50% seen only once; the top ten take about 42%. The receptor was isolated from a man older than 75 in good health. Sequenced sample: blood. The chain carries TRBV6-5 and TRBJ2-1, with 8 positions matching TRBD2. CDR3 residues: CASRYSGGDEFF. CDR3 sequence (DNA): TGTGCCAGCAGGTACTCGGGGGGGGATGAGTTCTTC.